This T cell receptor beta chain was sequenced in a study of T cell repertoires in cytomegalovirus infection (dated by TCRdb to between 2018 and 2020). With respect to the entire study: Alongside well-studied HLA-B-restricted epitopes, the peptide stimulations were aimed at recently identified HLA-C-restricted CMV epitopes, whose presentation resists viral immunomodulation. Donor HLA type was relevant to the analysis, because carriage of CMV infection together with the matching HLA type was indicated by public TCR beta signatures.

Worth noting for this clonotype: There is no known antigen for this receptor. No base-level quality is on record; no much larger clone is a single base apart.

General findings and caveats noted by the study authors: In both this cohort and an independent cohort of more than 350 donors, the cumulative frequency of public TCR beta family members distinguished carriers of CMV infection plus the relevant HLA type. The ex vivo response was dominated by HLA-C-restricted CMV-specific TCR beta clonotypes, and the single most frequent clonotype in two of eight donors was supplied by these HLA-C-restricted clonotypes.

The treatment or condition label on this specimen signifies: in vitro stimulation with specific CMV peptide epitopes to enrich CMV-specific T cells. Sequencing relied on an Illumina HiSeq 1500. TCRdb reprocessed the public reads (quality trimming at Q25 with fastp, clone calling with MiXCR) and kept in-frame beta chains. Rows with a matching CDR3 protein are joined into one entry that keeps the most common DNA and genes. The sample profile shows 100,000 or so distinct CDR3 sequences; around 45% of them were found once. The ten largest clones capture 65% to 75% of the sample. According to the germline V gene, CDR1 reads MDHEN and CDR2 reads SYDVKM. V is clipped by 2 bases and J by 6 bases, and the sequence between their germline boundaries is 10 bases long. The CDR3 goes from the cysteine to the phenylalanine over 14 residues. Only CDR3 DNA is held: 42 bases, read in frame from base 1.

The source of this sequence is a human donor in good health (CMV status not recorded). Some clones in this sample may be carry-over from other donors' samples. The input for sequencing was CD8+ T cells from cultured PBMCs, taken from culture after CMV antigen stimulation. Rearrangement joined TRBV28 to TRBJ1-4, with no reliable assignment of the D segment. The DNA reads TGTGCCAGCAGTTTAGTTGGGAGGGATGAAAAACTGTTTTTT. It codes for CASSLVGRDEKLFF. Where the CDR3 stops, the reference TRBV28 and TRBJ1-4 genes take over; the full variable domain is DVKVTQSSRYLVKRTGEKVFLECVQDMDHENMFWYRQDPGLGLRLIYFSYDVKMKEKGDIPEGYSVSREKKERFSLILESASTNQTSMYLCASSLVGRDEKLFFGSGTQLSVL.